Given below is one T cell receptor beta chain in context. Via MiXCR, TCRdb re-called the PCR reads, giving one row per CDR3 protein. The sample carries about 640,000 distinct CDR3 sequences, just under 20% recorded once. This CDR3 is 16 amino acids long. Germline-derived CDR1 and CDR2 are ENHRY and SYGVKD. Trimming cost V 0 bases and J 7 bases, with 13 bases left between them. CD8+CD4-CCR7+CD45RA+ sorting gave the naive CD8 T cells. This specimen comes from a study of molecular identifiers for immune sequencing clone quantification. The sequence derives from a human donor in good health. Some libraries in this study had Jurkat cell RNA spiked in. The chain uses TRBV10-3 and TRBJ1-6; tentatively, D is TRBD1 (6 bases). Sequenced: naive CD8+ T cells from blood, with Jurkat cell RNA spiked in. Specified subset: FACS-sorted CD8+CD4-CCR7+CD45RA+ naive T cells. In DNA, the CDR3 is TGTGCCATCAGTGAGTCGGGTCAGGGGATAAATTCACCCCTCCACTTT. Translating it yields CAISESGQGINSPLHF.